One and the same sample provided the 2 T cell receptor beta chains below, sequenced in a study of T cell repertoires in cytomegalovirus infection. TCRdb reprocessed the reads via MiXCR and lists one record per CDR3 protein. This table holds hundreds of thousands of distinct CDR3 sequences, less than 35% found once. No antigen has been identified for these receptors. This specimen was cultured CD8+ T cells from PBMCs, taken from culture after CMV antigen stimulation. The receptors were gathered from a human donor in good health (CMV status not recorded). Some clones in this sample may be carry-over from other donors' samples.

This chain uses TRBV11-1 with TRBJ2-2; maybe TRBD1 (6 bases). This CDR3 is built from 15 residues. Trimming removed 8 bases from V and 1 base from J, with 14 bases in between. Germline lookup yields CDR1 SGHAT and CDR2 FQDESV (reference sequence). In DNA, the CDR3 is TGTGCCAGCGCCCCCGGGACACTGAACACCGGGGAGCTGTTTTTT. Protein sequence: CASAPGTLNTGELFF.

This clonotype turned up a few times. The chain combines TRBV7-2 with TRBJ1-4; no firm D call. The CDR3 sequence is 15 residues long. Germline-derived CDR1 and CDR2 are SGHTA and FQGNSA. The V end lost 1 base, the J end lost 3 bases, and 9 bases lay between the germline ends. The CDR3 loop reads CASSLGARANEKLFF. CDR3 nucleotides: TGTGCCAGCAGCTTAGGGGCGAGGGCTAATGAAAAACTGTTTTTT.